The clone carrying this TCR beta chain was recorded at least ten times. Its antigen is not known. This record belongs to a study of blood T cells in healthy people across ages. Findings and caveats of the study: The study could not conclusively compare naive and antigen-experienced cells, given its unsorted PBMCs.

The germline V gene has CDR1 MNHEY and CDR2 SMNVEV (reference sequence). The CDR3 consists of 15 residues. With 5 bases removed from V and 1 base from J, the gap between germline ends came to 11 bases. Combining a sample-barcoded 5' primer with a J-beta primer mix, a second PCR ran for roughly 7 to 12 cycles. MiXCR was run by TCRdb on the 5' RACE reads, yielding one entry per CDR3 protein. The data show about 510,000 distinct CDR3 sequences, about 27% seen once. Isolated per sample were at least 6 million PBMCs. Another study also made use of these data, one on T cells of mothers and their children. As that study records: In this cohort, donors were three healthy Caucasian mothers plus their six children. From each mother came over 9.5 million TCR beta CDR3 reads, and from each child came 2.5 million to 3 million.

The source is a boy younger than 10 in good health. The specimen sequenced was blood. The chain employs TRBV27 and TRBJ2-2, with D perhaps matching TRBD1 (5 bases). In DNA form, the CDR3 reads TGTGCCAGCAGTCTAGGGGCAGGGAACACCGGGGAGCTGTTTTTT. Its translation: CASSLGAGNTGELFF.